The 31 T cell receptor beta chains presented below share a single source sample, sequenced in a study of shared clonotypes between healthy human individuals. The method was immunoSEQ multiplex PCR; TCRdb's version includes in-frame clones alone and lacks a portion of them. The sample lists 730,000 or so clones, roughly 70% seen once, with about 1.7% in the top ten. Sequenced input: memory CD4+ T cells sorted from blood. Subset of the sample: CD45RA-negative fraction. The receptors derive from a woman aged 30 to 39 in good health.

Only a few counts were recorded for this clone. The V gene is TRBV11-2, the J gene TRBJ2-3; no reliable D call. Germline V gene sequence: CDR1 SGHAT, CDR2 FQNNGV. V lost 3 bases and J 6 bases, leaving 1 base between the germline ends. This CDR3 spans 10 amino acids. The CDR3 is CASSLDTQYF. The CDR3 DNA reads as TGTGCCAGCAGCTTGGATACGCAGTATTTT.

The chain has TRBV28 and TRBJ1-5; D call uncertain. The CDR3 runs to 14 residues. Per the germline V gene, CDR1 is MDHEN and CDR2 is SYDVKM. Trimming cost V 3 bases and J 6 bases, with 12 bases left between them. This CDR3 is CASSLRQRAQPQHF. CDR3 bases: TGTGCCAGCAGTTTGCGCCAAAGGGCTCAGCCCCAGCATTTT.

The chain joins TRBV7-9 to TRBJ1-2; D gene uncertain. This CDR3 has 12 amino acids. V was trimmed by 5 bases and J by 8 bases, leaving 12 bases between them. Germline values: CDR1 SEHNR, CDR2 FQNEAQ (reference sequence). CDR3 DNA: TGTGCCAGCAGCCCCCTTACCACGGGCTACACCTTC. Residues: CASSPLTTGYTF.

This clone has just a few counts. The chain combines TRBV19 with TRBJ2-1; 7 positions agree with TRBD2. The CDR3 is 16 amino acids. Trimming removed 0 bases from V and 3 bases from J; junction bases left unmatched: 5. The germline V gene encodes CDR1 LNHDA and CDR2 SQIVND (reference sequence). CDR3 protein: CASSIDSSGHYNEQFF. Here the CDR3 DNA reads TGTGCCAGTAGTATAGATTCTAGCGGCCACTACAATGAGCAGTTCTTC.

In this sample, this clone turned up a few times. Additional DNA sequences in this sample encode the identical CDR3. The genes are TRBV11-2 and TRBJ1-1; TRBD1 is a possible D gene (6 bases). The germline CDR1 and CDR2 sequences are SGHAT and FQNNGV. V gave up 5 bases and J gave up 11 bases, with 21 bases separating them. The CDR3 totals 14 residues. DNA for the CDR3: TGTGCCAGCAGCCGCGCCCGTCCACAGGGCTGGGCTTTCTTT. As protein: CASSRARPQGWAFF.

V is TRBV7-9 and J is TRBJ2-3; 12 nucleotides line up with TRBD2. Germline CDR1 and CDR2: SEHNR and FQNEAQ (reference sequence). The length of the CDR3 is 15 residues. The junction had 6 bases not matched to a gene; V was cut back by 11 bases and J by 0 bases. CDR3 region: CAGRTSGASTDTQYF. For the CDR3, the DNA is TGTGCCGGTAGGACTAGCGGGGCTAGCACAGATACGCAGTATTTT.

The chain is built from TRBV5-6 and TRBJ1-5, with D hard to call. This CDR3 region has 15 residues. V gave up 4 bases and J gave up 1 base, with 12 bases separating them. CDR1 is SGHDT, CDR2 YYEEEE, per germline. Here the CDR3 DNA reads TGTGCCAGCAGCCGGTGGAGTCGAAGCAATCAGCCCCAGCATTTT. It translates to CASSRWSRSNQPQHF.

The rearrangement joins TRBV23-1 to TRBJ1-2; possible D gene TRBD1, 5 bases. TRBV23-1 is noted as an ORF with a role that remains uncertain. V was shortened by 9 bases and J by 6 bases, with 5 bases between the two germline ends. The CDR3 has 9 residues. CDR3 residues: CARGDGYTF. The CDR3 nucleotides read TGCGCCAGGGGGGATGGCTACACCTTC.

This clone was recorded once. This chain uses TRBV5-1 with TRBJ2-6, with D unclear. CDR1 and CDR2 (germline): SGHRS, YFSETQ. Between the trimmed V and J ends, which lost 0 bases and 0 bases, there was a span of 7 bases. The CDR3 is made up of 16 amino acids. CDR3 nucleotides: TGCGCCAGCAGCTTGGTCCAGAACTCTGGGGCCAACGTCCTGACTTTC. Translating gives CASSLVQNSGANVLTF.

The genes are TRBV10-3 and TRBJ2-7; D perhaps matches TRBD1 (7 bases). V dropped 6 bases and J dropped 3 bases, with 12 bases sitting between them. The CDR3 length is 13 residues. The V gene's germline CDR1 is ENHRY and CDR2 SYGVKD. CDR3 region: CAISPRDSYEQYF. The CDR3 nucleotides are TGTGCCATCAGCCCGCGGGACAGCTACGAGCAGTACTTC.

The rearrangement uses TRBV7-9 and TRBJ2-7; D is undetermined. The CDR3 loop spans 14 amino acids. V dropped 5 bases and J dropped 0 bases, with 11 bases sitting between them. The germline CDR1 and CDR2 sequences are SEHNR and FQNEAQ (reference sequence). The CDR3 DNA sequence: TGTGCCAGCAGCCACACTCTAAGCTCCTACGAGCAGTACTTC. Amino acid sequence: CASSHTLSSYEQYF.

The CDR3 coding sequence is TGTGCCACCAGCGGAAAACCGGGACCTCACTACGAGCAGTACTTC. Translating gives CATSGKPGPHYEQYF. This chain links TRBV15 with TRBJ2-7, with D perhaps given as TRBD1 or TRBD2 (5 bases each). Trimming removed 5 bases from V and 3 bases from J, with 17 bases in between. This CDR3 spans 15 amino acids. Germline assignment: CDR1 LNHNV and CDR2 YYDKDF (reference sequence).

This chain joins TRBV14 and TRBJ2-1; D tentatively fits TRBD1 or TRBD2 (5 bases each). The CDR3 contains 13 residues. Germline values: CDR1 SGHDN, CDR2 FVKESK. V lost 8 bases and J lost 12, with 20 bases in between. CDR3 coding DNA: TGTGCCAGCTTCTCCAGCAGGGAGCGTACGCAGTTCTTC. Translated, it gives CASFSSRERTQFF.

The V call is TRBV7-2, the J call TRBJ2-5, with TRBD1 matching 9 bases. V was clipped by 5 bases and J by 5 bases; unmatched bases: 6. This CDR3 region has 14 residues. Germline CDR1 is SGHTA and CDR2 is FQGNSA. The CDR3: CASSNDRGDETQYF. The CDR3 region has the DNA TGTGCCAGCAGCAACGACAGGGGGGATGAGACCCAGTACTTC.

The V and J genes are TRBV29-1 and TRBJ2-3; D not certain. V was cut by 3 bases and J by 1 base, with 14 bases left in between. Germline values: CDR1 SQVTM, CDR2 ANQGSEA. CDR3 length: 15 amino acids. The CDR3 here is CSVDDPKEGTDTQYF. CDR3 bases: TGCAGCGTTGATGATCCTAAAGAGGGCACAGATACGCAGTATTTT.

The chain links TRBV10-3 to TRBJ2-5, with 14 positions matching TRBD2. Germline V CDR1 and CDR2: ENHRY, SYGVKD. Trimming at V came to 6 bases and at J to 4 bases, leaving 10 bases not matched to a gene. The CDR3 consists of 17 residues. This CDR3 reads CAIRDGTSGSVRETQYF. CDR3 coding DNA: TGTGCCATCAGGGATGGGACTAGCGGGAGCGTAAGAGAGACCCAGTACTTC.

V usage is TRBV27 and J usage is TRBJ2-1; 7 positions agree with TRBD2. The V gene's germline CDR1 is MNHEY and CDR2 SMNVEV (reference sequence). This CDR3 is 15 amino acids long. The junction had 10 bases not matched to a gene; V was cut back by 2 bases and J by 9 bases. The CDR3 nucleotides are TGTGCCAGCAGTTTAGGGGTGACTAGCCCCCGTGAGCAGTTCTTC. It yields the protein CASSLGVTSPREQFF.

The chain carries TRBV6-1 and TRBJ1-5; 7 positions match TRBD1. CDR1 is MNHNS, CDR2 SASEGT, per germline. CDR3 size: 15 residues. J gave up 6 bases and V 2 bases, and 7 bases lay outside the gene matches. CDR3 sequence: CASSEFGTVGQPQHF. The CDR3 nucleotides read TGTGCCAGCAGTGAATTCGGGACAGTGGGTCAGCCCCAGCATTTT.

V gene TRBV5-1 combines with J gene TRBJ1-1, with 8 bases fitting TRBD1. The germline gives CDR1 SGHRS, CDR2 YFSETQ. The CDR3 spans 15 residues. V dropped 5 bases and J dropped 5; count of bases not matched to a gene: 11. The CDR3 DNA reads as TGCGCCAGCAGGCTAACCCAGGGGGCGCGGACTGAAGCTTTCTTT. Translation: CASRLTQGARTEAFF. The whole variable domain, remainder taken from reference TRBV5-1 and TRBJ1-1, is KAGVTQTPRYLIKTRGQQVTLSCSPISGHRSVSWYQQTPGQGLQFLFEYFSETQRNKGNFPGRFSGRQFSNSRSEMNVSTLELGDSALYLCASRLTQGARTEAFFGQGTRLTVV.

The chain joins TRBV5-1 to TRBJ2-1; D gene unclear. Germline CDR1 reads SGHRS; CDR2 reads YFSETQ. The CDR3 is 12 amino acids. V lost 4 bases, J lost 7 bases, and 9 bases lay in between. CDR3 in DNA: TGCGCCAGCAGCGAGACGTTGAATGAGCAGTTCTTC. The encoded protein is CASSETLNEQFF.

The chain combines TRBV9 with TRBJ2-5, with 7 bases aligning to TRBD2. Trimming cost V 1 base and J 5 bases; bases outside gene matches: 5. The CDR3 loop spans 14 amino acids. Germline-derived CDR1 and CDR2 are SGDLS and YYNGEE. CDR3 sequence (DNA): TGTGCCAGCAGCGTAACTAGCGTAGGCGAGACCCAGTACTTC. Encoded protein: CASSVTSVGETQYF. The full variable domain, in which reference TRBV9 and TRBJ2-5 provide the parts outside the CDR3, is DSGVTQTPKHLITATGQRVTLRCSPRSGDLSVYWYQQSLDQGLQFLIQYYNGEERAKGNILERFSAQQFPDLHSELNLSSLELGDSALYFCASSVTSVGETQYFGPGTRLLVL.

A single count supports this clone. The CDR3: CASSEVPPSAAKETQYF. CDR3 DNA: TGTGCCAGCAGTGAAGTCCCACCCTCCGCGGCGAAGGAGACCCAGTACTTC. The rearrangement joins TRBV25-1 to TRBJ2-5; D unresolved. Trimming cost V 2 bases and J 5 bases, with 21 bases left between them. Germline CDR1 and CDR2: MGHDK and SYGVNS. This CDR3 region has 17 residues.

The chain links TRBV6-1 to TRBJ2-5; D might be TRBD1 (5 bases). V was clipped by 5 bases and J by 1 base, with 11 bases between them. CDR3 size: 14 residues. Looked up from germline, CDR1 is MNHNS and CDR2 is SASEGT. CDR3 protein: CASSRDRLQETQYF. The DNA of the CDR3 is TGTGCCAGCAGTAGAGACAGACTCCAAGAGACCCAGTACTTC.

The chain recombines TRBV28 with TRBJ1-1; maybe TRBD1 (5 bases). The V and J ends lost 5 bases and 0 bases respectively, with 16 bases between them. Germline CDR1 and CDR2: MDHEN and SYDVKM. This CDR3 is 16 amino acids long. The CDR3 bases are TGTGCCAGCAGTCGGGGCCACCCCCTTTTGAACACTGAAGCTTTCTTT. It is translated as CASSRGHPLLNTEAFF.

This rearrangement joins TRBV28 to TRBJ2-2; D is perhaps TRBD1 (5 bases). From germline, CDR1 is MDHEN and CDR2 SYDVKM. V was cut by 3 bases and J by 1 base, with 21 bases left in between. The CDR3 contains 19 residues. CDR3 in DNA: TGTGCCAGCAGTTTCTTTTATTTTTGGGGCAGGATGAACACCGGGGAGCTGTTTTTT. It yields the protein CASSFFYFWGRMNTGELFF.

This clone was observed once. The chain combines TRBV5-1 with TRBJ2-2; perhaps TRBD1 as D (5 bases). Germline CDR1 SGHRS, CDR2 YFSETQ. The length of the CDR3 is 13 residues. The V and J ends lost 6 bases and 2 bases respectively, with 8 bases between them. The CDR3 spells CASIQDNTGELFF. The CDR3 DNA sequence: TGCGCCAGCATACAGGACAACACCGGGGAGCTGTTTTTT.

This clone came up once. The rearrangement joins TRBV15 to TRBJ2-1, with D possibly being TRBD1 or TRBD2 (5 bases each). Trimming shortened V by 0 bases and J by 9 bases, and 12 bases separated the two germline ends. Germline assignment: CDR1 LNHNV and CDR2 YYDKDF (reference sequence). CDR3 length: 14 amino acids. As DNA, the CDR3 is TGTGCCACCAGCAGAGATCTAGGGGCGGGTGAGCAGTTCTTC. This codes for CATSRDLGAGEQFF.

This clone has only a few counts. The CDR3 sequence is CASRKTGTGELFF. The CDR3 bases are TGTGCCAGCAGGAAGACCGGCACGGGGGAGCTGTTTTTT. This chain uses TRBV6-4 with TRBJ2-2, with D hard to call. This CDR3 has 13 amino acids. Per the germline V gene, CDR1 is MRHNA and CDR2 is SNTAGT. V was shortened by 6 bases and J by 8 bases, with 13 bases between the two germline ends.

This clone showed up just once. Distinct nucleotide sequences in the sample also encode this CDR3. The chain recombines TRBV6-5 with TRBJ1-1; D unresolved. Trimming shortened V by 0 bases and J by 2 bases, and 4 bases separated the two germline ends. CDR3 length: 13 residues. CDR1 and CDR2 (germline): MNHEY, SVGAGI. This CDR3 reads CASSYSVNTEAFF. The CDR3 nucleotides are TGTGCCAGCAGTTACTCAGTAAACACTGAAGCTTTCTTT.

The CDR3 is CASTGTPTYEQYF. The CDR3 bases are TGTGCCAGCACCGGGACACCGACCTACGAGCAGTACTTC. The V gene is TRBV6-5, the J gene TRBJ2-7, with D perhaps TRBD1 (6 bases). The V gene lost 7 bases and the J gene lost 2 bases, with 12 bases spanning the gap. This CDR3 has 13 residues. Germline lookup yields CDR1 MNHEY and CDR2 SVGAGI.

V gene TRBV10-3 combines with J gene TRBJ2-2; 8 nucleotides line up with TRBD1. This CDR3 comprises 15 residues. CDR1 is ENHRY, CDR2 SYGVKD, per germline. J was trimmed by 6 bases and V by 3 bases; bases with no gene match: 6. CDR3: CAISDFEQGAGELFF. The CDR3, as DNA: TGTGCCATCAGTGACTTCGAACAGGGGGCCGGGGAGCTGTTTTTT.